The following is a TCR beta chain sequence with its context. The data derive from a study of blood T cell repertoires in COVID-19. In the study overall: Italy, Spain and the United States were the sources of the convalescent and acute COVID-19 samples. T cells, B-cell-depleted T cells, or PBMCs provided the cDNA or gDNA that served as material.

Original processing notes: The assay estimated nucleated cells by amplifying reference gene primers. The method was immunoSEQ multiplex PCR; TCRdb's version includes in-frame clones alone and lacks a portion of them. The V and J calls and clone size were taken over from that table, and D and trimming were inferred from the DNA. The table has some 45,000 clones, 70% to 80% seen once; the top ten hold 15% to 20%. The sample comprised peripheral blood. The TCR comes from a man aged 65-85 years with acute or convalescent COVID-19.

The CDR3 reads CASSDRTGMPKNIQYF. For the CDR3, the DNA is TGTGCCAGCAGCGATCGGACAGGGATGCCCAAAAACATTCAGTACTTC. The chain couples TRBV7-8 to TRBJ2-4; 8 bases match TRBD1. Germline V gene data show CDR1 as SGHVS and CDR2 as FQNEAQ. CDR3 length: 16 amino acids. V dropped 5 bases and J dropped 2; count of bases not matched to a gene: 8.